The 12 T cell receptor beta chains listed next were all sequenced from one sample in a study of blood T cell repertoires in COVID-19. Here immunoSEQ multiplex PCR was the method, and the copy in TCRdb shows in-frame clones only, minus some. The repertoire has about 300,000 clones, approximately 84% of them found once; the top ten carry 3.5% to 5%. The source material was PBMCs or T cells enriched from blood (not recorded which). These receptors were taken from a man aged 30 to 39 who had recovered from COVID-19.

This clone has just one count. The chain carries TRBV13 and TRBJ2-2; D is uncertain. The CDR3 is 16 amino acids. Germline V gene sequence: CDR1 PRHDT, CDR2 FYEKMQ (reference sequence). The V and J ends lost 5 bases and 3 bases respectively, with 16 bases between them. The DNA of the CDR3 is TGTGCCAGCAGCCCCCCCGGAGTGCGGTACACCGGGGAGCTGTTTTTT. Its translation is CASSPPGVRYTGELFF. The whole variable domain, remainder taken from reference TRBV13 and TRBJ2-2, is AAGVIQSPRHLIKEKRETATLKCYPIPRHDTVYWYQQGPGQDPQFLISFYEKMQSDKGSIPDRFSAQQFSDYHSELNMSSLELGDSALYFCASSPPGVRYTGELFFGEGSRLTVL.

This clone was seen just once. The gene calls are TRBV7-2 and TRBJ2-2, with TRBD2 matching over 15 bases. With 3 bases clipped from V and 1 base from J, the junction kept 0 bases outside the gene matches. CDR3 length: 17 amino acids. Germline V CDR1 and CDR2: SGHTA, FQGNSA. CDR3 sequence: CASSLGLAGGNTGELFF. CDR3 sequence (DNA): TGTGCCAGCAGCTTGGGACTAGCGGGAGGGAACACCGGGGAGCTGTTTTTT. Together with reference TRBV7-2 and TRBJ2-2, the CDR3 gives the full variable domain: GAGVSQSPSNKVTEKGKDVELRCDPISGHTALYWYRQSLGQGLEFLIYFQGNSAPDKSGLPSDRFSAERTGGSVSTLTIQRTQQEDSAVYLCASSLGLAGGNTGELFFGEGSRLTVL.

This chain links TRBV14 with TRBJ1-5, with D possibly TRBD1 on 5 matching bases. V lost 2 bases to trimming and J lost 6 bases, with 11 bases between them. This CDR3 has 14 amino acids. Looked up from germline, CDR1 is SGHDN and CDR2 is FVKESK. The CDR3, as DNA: TGTGCCAGCAGCCAAACAGGAGCCCGTCAGCCCCAGCATTTT. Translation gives CASSQTGARQPQHF.

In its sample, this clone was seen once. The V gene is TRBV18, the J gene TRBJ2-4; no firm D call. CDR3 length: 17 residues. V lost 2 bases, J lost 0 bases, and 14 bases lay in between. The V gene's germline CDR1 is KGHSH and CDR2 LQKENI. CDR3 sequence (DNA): TGTGCCAGCTCACCAATTTCCCGGAGTCTAGCCAAAAACATTCAGTACTTC. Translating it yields CASSPISRSLAKNIQYF. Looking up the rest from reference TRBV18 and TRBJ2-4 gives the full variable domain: NAGVMQNPRHLVRRRGQEARLRCSPMKGHSHVYWYRQLPEEGLKFMVYLQKENIIDESGMPKERFSAEFPKEGPSILRIQQVVRGDSAAYFCASSPISRSLAKNIQYFGAGTRLSVL.

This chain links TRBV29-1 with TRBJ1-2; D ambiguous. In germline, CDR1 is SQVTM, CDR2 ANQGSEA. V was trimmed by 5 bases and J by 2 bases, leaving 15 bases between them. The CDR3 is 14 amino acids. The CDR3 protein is CSVIPFDKNYGYTF. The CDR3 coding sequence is TGCAGCGTTATCCCCTTCGACAAGAACTATGGCTACACCTTC.

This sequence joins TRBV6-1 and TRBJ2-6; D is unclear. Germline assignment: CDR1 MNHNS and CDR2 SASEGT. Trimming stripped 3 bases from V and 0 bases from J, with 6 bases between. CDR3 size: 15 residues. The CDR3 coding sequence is TGTGCCAGCAGTGATGATAGCTCTGGGGCCAACGTCCTGACTTTC. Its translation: CASSDDSSGANVLTF.

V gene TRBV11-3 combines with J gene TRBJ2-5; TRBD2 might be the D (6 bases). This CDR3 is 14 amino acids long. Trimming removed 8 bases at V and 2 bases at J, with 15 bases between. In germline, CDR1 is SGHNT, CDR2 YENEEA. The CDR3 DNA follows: TGTGCCAGCGGGAAATACCGGGAGCAAGAGACCCAGTACTTC. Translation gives CASGKYREQETQYF.

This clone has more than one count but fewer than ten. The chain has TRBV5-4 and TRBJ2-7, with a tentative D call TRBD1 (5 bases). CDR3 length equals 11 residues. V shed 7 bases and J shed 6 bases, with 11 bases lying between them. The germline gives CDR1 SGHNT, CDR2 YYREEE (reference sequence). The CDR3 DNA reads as TGTGCCAGCCATAAGGGGCCCGAGCAGTACTTC. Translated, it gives CASHKGPEQYF.

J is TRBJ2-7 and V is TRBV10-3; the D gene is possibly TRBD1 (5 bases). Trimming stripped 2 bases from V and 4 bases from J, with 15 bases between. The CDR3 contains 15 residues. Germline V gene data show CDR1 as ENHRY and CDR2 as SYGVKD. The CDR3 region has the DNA TGTGCCATCAGTGAGCCGGGCAGGGCTCTTTACGAGCAGTACTTC. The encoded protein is CAISEPGRALYEQYF.

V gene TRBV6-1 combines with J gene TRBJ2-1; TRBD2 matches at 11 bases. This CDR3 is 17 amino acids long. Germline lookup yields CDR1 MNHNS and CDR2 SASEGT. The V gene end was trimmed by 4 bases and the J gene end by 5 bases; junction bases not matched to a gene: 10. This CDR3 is CASSGGRASGRNNEQFF. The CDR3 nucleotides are TGTGCCAGCAGTGGTGGAAGGGCTAGCGGGAGGAACAATGAGCAGTTCTTC.

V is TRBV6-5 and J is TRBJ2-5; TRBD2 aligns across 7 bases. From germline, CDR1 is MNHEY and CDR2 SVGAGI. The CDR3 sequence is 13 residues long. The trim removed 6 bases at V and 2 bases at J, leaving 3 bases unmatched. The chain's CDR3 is CASRVAGQETQYF. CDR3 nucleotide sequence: TGTGCCAGCAGAGTAGCGGGTCAAGAGACCCAGTACTTC.

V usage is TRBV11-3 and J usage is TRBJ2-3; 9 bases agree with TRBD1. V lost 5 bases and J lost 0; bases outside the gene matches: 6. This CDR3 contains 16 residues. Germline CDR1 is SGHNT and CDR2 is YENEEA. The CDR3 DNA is TGTGCCAGCAGCCCGTGGGACAGGGCGAGCACAGATACGCAGTATTTT. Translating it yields CASSPWDRASTDTQYF.